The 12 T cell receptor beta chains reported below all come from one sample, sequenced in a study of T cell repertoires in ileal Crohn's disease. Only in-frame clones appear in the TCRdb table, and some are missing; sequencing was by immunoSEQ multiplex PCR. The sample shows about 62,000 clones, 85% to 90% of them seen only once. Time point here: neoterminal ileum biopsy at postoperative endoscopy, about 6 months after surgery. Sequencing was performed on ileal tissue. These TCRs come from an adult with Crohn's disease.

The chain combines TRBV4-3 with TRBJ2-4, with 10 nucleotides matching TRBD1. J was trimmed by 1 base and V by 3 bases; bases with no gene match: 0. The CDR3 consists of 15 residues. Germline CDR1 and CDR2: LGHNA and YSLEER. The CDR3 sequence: CASSQTGGAKNIQYF. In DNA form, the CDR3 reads TGCGCCAGCAGCCAGACAGGGGGCGCCAAAAACATTCAGTACTTC.

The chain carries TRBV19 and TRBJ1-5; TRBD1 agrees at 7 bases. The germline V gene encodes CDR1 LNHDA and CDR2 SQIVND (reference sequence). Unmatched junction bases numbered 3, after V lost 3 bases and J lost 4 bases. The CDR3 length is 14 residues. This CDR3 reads CASSMDRSNQPQHF. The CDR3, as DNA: TGTGCCAGTAGTATGGACAGGTCTAATCAGCCCCAGCATTTT.

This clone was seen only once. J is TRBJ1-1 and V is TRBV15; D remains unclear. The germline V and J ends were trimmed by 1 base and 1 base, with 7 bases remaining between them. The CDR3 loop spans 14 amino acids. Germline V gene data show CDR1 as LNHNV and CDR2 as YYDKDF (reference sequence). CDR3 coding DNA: TGTGCCACCAGCAGAGTAGAAGCGAACACTGAAGCTTTCTTT. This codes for CATSRVEANTEAFF. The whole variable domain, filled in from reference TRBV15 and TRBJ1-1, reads DAMVIQNPRYQVTQFGKPVTLSCSQTLNHNVMYWYQQKSSQAPKLLFHYYDKDFNNEADTPDNFQSRRPNTSFCFLDIRSPGLGDTAMYLCATSRVEANTEAFFGQGTRLTVV.

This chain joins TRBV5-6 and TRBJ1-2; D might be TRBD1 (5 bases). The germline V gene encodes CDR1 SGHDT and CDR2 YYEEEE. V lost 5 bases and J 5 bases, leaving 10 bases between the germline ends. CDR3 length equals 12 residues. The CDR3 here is CASRLGGYGYTF. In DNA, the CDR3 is TGTGCCAGCAGACTGGGGGGGTATGGCTACACCTTC.

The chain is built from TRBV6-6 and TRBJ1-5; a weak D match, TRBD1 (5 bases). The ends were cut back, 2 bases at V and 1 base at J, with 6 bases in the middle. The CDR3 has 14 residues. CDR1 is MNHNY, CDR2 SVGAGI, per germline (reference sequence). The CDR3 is CASSYDSSNQPQHF. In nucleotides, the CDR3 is TGTGCCAGCAGTTACGACAGCAGCAATCAGCCCCAGCATTTT.

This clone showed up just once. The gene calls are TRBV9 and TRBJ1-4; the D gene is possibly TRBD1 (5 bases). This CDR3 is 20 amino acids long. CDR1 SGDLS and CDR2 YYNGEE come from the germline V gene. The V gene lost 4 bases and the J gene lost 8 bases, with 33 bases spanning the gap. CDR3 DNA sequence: TGTGCCAGCAGCTGGGGACCAAATCCTTCAAACACACCGGGAGGGGAAAAACTGTTTTTT. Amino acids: CASSWGPNPSNTPGGEKLFF. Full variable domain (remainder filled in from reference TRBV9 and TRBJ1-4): DSGVTQTPKHLITATGQRVTLRCSPRSGDLSVYWYQQSLDQGLQFLIQYYNGEERAKGNILERFSAQQFPDLHSELNLSSLELGDSALYFCASSWGPNPSNTPGGEKLFFGSGTQLSVL.

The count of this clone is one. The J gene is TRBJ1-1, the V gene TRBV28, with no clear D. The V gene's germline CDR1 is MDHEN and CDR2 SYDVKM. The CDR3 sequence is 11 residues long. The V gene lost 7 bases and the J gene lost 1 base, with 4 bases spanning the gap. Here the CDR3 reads CASMRNTEAFF. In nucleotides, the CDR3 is TGTGCCAGCATGAGGAACACTGAAGCTTTCTTT. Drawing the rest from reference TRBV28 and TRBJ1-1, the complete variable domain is DVKVTQSSRYLVKRTGEKVFLECVQDMDHENMFWYRQDPGLGLRLIYFSYDVKMKEKGDIPEGYSVSREKKERFSLILESASTNQTSMYLCASMRNTEAFFGQGTRLTVV.

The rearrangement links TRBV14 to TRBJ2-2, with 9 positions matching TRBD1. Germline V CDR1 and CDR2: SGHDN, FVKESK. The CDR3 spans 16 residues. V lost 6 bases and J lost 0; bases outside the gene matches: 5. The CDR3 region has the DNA TGTGCCAGCAGGACAGGGGGGAACGCGAACACCGGGGAGCTGTTTTTT. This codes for CASRTGGNANTGELFF.

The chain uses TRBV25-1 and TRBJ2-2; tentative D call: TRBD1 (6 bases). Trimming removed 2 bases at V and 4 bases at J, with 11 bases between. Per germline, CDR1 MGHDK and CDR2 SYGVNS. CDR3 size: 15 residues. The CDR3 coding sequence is TGTGCCAGCAGTGAACAGGGGCGGGCCACCGGGGAGCTGTTTTTT. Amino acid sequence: CASSEQGRATGELFF.

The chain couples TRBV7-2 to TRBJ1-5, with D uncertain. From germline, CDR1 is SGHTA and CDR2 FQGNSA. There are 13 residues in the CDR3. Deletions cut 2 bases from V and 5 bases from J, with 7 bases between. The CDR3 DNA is TGTGCCAGCAGCTTATTACTGTATCAGCCCCAGCATTTT. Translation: CASSLLLYQPQHF.

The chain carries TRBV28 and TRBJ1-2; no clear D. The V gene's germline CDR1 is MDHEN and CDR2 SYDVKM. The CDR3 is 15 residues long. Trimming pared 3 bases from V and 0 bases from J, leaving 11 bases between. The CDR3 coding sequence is TGTGCCAGCAGTTTTGACGTCGGAGCTAACTATGGCTACACCTTC. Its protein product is CASSFDVGANYGYTF.

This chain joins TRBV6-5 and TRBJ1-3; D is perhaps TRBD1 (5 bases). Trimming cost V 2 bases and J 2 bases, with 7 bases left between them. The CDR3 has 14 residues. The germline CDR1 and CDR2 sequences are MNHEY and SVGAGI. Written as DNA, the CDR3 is TGTGCCAGCAGTTACCAGGGAACTGGAAACACCATATATTTT. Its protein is CASSYQGTGNTIYF.